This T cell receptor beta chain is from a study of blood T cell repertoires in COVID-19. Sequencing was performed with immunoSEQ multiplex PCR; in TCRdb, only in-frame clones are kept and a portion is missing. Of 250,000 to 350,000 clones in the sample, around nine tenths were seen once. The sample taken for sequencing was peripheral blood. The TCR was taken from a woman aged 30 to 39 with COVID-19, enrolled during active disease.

The CDR3 loop is CASSVPSGYIYEQYF. In DNA form, the CDR3 reads TGTGCCAGCAGTGTTCCTAGCGGCTATATCTACGAGCAGTACTTC. The J gene is TRBJ2-7, the V gene TRBV2; TRBD2 matches at 7 bases. The germline gives CDR1 SNHLY, CDR2 FYNNEI. The CDR3 has 15 residues. Trimming removed 4 bases from V and 3 bases from J; junction bases left unmatched: 9.